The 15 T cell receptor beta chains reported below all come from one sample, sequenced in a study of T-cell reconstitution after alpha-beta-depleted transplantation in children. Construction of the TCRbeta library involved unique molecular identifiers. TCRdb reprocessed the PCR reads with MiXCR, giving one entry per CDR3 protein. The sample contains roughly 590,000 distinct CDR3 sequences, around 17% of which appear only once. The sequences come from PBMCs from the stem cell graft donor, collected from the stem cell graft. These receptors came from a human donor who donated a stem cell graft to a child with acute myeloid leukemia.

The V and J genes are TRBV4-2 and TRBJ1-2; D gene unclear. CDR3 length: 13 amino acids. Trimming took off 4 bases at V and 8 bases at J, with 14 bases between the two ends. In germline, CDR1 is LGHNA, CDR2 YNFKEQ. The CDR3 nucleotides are TGTGCCAGCAGCCCCGGGGTCATGAGAGGCTACACCTTC. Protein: CASSPGVMRGYTF.

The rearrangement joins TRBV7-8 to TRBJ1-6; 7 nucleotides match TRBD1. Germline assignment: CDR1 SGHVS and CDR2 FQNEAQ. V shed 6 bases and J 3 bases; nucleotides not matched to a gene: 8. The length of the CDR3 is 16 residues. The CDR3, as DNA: TGTGCCAGCAGAAACAGGGGACGTCGCTATAATTCACCCCTCCACTTT. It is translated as CASRNRGRRYNSPLHF.

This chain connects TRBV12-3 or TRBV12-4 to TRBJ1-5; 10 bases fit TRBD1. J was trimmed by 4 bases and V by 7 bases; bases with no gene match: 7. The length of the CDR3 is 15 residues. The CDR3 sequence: CASTPGGQGNQPQHF. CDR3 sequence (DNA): TGTGCCAGCACCCCCGGGGGACAGGGGAATCAGCCCCAGCATTTT.

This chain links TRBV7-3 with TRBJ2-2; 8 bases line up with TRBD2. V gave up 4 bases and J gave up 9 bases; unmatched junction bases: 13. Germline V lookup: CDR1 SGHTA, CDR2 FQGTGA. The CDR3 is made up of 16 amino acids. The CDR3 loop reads CASSSTGTRQNRELFF. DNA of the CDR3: TGTGCCAGCAGCTCCACAGGGACTAGACAAAACAGGGAGCTGTTTTTT.

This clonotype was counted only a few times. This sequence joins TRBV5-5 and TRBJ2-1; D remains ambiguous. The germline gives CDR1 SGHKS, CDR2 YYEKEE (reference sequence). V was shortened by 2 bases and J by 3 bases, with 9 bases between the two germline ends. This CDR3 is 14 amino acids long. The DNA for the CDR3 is TGTGCCAGCAGCTTCGGTGGGATCTACAATGAGCAGTTCTTC. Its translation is CASSFGGIYNEQFF.

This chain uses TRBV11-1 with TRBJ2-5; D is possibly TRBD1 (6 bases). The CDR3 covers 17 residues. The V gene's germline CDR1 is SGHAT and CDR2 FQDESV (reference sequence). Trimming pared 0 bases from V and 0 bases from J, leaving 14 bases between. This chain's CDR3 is CASSLARNREYQETQYF. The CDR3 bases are TGTGCCAGCAGCTTAGCGCGAAACAGGGAGTACCAAGAGACCCAGTACTTC.

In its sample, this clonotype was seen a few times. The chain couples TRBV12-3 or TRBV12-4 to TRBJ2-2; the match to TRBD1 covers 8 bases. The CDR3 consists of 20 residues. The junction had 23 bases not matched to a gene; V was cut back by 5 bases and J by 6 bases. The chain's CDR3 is CASSPRTGSYGIGGAGELFF. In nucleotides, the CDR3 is TGTGCCAGCAGTCCGCGGACAGGGAGCTATGGTATCGGAGGCGCCGGGGAGCTGTTTTTT.

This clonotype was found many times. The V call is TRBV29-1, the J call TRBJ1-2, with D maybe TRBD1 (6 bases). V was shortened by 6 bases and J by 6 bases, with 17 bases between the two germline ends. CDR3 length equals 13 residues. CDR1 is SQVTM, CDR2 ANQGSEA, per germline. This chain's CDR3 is CSVVGGGRNGYTF. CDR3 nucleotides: TGCAGCGTCGTCGGGGGGGGCAGAAATGGCTACACCTTC.

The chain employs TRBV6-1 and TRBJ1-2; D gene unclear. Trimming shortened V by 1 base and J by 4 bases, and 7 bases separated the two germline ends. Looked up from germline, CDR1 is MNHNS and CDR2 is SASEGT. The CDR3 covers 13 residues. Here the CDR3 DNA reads TGTGCCAGCAGTGAAGGGCCGGGCTATGGCTACACCTTC. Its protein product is CASSEGPGYGYTF.

The CDR3 spells CASSPGNPGELFF. The CDR3 nucleotides are TGTGCCAGCAGCCCGGGGAATCCCGGGGAGCTGTTTTTT. The chain recombines TRBV9 with TRBJ2-2; D possibly corresponds to TRBD2 (5 bases). V was pared by 4 bases and J by 6 bases, with 10 bases between. The CDR3 runs to 13 residues. Germline CDR1 SGDLS, CDR2 YYNGEE.

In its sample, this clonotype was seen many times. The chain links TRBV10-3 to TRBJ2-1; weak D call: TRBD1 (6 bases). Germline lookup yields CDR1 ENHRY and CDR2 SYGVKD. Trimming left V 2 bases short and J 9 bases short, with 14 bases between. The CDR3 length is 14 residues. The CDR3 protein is CAISEGDGRGEQFF. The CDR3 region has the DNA TGTGCCATCAGTGAGGGCGACGGCAGGGGTGAGCAGTTCTTC.

In DNA form, the CDR3 reads TGTGCCAGCACCCCTTCGGGGGGGCCTAACACTGAAGCTTTCTTT. Protein product: CASTPSGGPNTEAFF. The chain recombines TRBV7-6 with TRBJ1-1, with D possibly being TRBD1 (6 bases). Trimming took 7 bases from V and 2 from J, leaving 17 bases between them. The CDR3 runs 15 residues. Germline lookup yields CDR1 SGHVS and CDR2 FNYEAQ.

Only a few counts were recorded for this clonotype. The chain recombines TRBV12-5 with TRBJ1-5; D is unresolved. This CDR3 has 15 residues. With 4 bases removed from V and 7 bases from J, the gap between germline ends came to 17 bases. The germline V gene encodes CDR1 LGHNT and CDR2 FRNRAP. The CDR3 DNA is TGTGCTAGTGGTTCCGGACCGGGCCAAGACCAGCCCCAGCATTTT. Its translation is CASGSGPGQDQPQHF.

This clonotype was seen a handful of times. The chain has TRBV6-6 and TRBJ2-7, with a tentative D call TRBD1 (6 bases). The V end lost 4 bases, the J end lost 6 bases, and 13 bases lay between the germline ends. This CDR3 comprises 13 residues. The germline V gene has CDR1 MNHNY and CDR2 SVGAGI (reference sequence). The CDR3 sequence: CASSSDTGLEQYF. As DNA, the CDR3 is TGTGCCAGCAGTTCAGATACAGGGCTCGAGCAGTACTTC.

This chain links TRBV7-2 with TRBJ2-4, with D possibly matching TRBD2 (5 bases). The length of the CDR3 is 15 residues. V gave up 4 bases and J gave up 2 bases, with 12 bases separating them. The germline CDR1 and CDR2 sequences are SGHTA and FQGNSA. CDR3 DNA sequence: TGTGCCAGCAGCTCAGACTCCGGGACCAAAAACATTCAGTACTTC. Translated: CASSSDSGTKNIQYF.